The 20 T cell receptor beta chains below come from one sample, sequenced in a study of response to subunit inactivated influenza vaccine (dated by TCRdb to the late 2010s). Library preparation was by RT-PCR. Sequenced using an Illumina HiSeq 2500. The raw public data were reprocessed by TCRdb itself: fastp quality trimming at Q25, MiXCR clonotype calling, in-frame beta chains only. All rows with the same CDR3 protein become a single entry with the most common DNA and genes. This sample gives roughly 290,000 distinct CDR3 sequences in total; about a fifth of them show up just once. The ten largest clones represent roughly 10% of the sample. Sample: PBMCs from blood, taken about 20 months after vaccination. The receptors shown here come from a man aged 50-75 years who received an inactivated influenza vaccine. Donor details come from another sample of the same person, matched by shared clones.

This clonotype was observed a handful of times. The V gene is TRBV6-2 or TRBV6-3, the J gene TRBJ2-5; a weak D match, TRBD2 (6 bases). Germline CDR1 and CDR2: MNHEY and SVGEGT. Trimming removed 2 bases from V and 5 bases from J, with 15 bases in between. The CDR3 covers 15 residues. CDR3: CASSYGGSGIETQYF. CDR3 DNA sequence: TGTGCCAGCAGTTACGGGGGTAGCGGCATTGAGACCCAGTACTTC.

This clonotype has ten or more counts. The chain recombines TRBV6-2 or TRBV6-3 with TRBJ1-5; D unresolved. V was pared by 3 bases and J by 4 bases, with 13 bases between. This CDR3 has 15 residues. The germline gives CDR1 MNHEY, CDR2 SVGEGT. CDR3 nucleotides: TGTGCCAGCAGTTATAGACCGTATATGAATCAGCCCCAGCATTTT. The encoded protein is CASSYRPYMNQPQHF.

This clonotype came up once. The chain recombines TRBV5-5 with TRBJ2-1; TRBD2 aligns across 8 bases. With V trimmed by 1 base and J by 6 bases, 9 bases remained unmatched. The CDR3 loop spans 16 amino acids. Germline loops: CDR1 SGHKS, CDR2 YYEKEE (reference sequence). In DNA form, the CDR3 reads TGTGCCAGCAGCTTGAAGGGATCGCTAGCGGGCAATGAGCAGTTCTTC. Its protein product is CASSLKGSLAGNEQFF. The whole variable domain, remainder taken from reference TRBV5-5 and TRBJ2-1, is DAGVTQSPTHLIKTRGQQVTLRCSPISGHKSVSWYQQVLGQGPQFIFQYYEKEERGRGNFPDRFSARQFPNYSSELNVNALLLGDSALYLCASSLKGSLAGNEQFFGPGTRLTVL.

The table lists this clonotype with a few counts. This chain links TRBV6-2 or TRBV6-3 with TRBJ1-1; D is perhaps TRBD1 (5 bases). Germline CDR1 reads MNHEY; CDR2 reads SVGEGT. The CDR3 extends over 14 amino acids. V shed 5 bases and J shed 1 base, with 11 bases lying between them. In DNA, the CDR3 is TGTGCCAGCAGTCGACAGATACCGAACACTGAAGCTTTCTTT. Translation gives CASSRQIPNTEAFF.

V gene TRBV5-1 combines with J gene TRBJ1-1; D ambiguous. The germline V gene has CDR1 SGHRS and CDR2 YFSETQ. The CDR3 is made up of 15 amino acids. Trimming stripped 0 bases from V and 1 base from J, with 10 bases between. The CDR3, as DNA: TGCGCCAGCAGCTTGGCCGGATATACGAACACTGAAGCTTTCTTT. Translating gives CASSLAGYTNTEAFF.

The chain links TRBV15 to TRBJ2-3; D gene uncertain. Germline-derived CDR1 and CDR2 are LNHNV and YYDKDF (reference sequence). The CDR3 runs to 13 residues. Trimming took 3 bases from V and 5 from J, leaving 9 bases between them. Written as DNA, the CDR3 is TGTGCCACCAGCAGGGACCCGGGAGATACGCAGTATTTT. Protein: CATSRDPGDTQYF.

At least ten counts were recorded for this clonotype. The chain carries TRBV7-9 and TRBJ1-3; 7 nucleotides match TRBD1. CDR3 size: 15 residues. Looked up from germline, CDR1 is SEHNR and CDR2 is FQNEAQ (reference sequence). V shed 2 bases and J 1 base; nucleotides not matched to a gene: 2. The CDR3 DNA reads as TGTGCCAGCAGCTTAACGACAGGGTCTGGAAACACCATATATTTT. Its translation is CASSLTTGSGNTIYF.

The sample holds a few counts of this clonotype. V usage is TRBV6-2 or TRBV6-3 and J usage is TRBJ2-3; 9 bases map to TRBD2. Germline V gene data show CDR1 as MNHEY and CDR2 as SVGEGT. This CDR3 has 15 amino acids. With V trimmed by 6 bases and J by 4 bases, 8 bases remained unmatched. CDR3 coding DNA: TGTGCCAGCAGGCTTAGCGGGAGCTCCCCAGATACGCAGTATTTT. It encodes CASRLSGSSPDTQYF.

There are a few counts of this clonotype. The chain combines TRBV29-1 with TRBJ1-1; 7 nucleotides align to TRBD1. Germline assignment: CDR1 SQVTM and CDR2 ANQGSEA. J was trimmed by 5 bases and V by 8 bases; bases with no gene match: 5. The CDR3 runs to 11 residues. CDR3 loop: CSTDRVTEAFF. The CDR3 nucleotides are TGCAGCACAGACAGGGTGACTGAAGCTTTCTTT.

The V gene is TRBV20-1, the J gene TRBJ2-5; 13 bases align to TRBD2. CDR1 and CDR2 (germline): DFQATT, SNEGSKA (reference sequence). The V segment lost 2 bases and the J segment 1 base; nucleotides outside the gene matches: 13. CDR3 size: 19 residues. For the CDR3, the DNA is TGCAGTGCTAGAAAAATCCCGACTAGCGGGAGGACTCGCCAAGAGACCCAGTACTTC. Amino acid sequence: CSARKIPTSGRTRQETQYF.

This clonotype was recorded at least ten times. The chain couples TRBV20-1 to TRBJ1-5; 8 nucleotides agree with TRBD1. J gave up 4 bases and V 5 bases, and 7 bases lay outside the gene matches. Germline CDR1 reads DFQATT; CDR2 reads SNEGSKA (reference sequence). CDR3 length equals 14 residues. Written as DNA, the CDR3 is TGCAGTGCTCCCGGGACAGGAACAAATCAGCCCCAGCATTTT. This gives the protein CSAPGTGTNQPQHF.

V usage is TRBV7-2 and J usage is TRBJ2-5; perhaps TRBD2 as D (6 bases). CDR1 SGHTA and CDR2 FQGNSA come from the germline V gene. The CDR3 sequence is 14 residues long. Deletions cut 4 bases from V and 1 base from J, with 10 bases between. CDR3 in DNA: TGTGCCAGCAGCTGGGGACTGCTCCAAGAGACCCAGTACTTC. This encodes CASSWGLLQETQYF.

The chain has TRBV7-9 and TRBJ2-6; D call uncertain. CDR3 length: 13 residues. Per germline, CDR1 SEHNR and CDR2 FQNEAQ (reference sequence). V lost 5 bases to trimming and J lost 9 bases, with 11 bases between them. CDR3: CASSSDNLNVLTF. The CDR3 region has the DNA TGTGCCAGCAGCAGTGACAACCTCAACGTCCTGACTTTC. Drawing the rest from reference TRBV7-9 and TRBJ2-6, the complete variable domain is DTGVSQNPRHKITKRGQNVTFRCDPISEHNRLYWYRQTLGQGPEFLTYFQNEAQLEKSRLLSDRFSAERPKGSFSTLEIQRTEQGDSAMYLCASSSDNLNVLTFGAGSRLTVL.

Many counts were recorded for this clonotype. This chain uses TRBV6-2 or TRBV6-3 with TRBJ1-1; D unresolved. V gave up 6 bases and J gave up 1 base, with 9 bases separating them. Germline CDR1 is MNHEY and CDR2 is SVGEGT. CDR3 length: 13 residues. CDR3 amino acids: CASSARENTEAFF. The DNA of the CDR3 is TGTGCCAGCAGCGCGAGGGAGAACACTGAAGCTTTCTTT.

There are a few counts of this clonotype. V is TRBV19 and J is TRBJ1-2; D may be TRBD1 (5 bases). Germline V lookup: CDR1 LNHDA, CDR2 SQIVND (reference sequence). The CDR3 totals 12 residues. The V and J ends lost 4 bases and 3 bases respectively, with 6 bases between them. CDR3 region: CASSKQDYGYTF. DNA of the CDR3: TGTGCCAGTAGTAAACAGGACTATGGCTACACCTTC.

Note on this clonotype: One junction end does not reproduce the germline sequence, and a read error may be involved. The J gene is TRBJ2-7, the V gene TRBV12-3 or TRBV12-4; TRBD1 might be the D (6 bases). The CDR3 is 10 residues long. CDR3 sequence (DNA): TGTGCCAGCAGTGGGACACACCTAGGCTTC. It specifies CASSGTHLGF.

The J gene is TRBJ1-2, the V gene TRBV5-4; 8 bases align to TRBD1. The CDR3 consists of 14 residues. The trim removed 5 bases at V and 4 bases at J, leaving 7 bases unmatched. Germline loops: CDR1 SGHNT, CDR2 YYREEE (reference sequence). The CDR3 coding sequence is TGTGCCAGCAGACCCGGACAGGGCGGCTATGGCTACACCTTC. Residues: CASRPGQGGYGYTF. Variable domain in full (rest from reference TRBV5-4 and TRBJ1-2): ETGVTQSPTHLIKTRGQQVTLRCSSQSGHNTVSWYQQALGQGPQFIFQYYREEENGRGNFPPRFSGLQFPNYSSELNVNALELDDSALYLCASRPGQGGYGYTFGSGTRLTVV.

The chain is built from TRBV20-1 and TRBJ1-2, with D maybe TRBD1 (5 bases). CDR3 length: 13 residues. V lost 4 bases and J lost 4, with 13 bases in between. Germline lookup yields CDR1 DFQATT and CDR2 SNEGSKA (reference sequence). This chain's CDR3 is CSAMDTGGYGYTF. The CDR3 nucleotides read TGCAGTGCTATGGACACGGGGGGCTATGGCTACACCTTC.

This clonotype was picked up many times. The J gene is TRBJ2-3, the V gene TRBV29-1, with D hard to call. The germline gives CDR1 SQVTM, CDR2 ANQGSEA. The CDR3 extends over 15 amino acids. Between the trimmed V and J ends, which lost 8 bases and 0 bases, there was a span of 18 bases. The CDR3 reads CSHSRTSSSTDTQYF. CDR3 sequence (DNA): TGCAGCCACTCCCGGACGTCTTCTAGCACAGATACGCAGTATTTT.

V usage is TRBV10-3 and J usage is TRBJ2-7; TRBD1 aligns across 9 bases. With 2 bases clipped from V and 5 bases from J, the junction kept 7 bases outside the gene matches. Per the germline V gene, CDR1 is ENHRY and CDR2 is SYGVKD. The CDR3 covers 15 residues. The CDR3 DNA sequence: TGTGCCATCAGTGAGAGTCCGACAGGGGGACACGAGCAGTACTTC. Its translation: CAISESPTGGHEQYF.